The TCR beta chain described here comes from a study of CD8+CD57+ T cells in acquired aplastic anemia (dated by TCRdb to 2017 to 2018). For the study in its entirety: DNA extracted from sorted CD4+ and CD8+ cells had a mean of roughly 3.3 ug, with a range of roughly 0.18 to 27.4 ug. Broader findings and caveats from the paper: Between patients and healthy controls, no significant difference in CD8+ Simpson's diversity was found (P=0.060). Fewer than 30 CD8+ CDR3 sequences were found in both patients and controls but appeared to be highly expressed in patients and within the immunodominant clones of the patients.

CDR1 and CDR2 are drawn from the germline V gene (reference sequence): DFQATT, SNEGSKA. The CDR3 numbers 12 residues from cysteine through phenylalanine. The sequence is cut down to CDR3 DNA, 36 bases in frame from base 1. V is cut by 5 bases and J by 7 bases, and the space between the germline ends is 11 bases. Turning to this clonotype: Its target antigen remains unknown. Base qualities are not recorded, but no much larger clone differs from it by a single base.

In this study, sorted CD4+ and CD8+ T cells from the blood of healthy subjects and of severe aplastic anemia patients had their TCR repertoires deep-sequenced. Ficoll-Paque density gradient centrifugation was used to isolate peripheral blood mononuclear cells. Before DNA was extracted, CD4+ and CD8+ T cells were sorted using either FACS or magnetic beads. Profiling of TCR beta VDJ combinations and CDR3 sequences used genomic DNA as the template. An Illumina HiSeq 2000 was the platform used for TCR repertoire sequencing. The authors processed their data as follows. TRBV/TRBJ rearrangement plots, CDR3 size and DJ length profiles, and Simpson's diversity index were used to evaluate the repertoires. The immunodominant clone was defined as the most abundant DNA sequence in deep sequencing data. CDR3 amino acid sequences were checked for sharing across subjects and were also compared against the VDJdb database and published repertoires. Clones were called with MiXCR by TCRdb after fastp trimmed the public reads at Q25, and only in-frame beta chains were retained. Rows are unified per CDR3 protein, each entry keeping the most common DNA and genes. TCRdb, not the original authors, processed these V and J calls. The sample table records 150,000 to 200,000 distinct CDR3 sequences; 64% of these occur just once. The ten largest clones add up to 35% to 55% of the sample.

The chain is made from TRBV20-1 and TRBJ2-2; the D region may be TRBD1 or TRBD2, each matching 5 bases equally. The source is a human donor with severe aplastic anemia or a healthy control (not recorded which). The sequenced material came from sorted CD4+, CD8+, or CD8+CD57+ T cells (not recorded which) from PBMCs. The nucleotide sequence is TGCAGTGCTCCAACTGGGGGCGGGGAGCTGTTTTTT. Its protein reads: CSAPTGGGELFF.